One T cell receptor (beta chain) is described in this entry. The specificity of this receptor is unknown. Per-base quality was not reported, and no clone a single base away is much larger than it. The data are from a study of cytomegalovirus exposure and HLA in healthy donors (dated by TCRdb to 2016 to 2017). About the study as a whole: According to a later analysis, one platform produced both the approximately 110 validation repertoires and the 550 to 800 repertoires of the first cohort. Besides the first cohort of more than 650 subjects, a separate validation cohort made up of over 100 different subjects was used. The aim of the study was to test whether cataloging public T cell receptors could identify signatures of past pathogen exposure. The study combined high-throughput TCR immunosequencing, statistical association of individual TCRs with disease status, and machine learning to predict cytomegalovirus infection status. What the work shows at the level of the full study, not this receptor alone: The study gave a list of roughly 150 TCR beta chains associated with cytomegalovirus. Of the cluster scores, 85% to 95% were above 0 in a later analysis, which found that TCRs clustered in the first cohort also tended to co-occur in the approximately 120 validation repertoires. According to the authors, the approach could potentially be generalized to other disease states and immunological phenotypes. Most TCR sequences were observed very rarely across donors, whereas some public TCRs were present in many individuals. A few of the identified cytomegalovirus-associated TCR beta chains were confirmed in vitro to be specific for cytomegalovirus antigens. In both the original and validation cohorts, the classifier was reported to diagnose cytomegalovirus status with high specificity and sensitivity. All 120 or so repertoires were used to score co-occurrence in the validation cohort in a later analysis, because that analysis had no HLA typing for the cohort.

Separate from the approximately 700-subject first cohort, the validation cohort of 90 to 150 subjects was the group to which the donors belonged. The receptor library was made with the immunoSEQ multiplex PCR assay. The paper's data handling went like this. A statistical classification framework was developed to diagnose cytomegalovirus status using the catalog of TCR beta chain sequences. Not all clones reach the TCRdb copy of this immuneACCESS table, which keeps in-frame sequences only. Checked studies attribute under half of the gap to unresolved V genes and leave the rest unexplained. V, J and clone size were drawn from that table, and D and trimming were deduced from the DNA. The sample table shows over 150,000 clones, and 75% to 85% are seen once. Of the sample, around an eighth falls within the top ten clones. Material: PBMCs. The sequence derives from a woman in her twenties or thirties in good health and CMV-seropositive.

The encoded CDR3 is CASTHEPGGTGELFF. The sequence in DNA is TGTGCCAGCACCCACGAACCTGGGGGGACCGGGGAGCTGTTTTTT. The chain links TRBV6-5 with TRBJ2-2; the D gene is perhaps TRBD2, on 6 matching bases. The germline V gene yields MNHEY for CDR1 and SVGAGI for CDR2. V loses 7 bases of germline sequence and J loses 5 bases, and the interval between the two ends is 17 bases. CDR3 length: 15 amino acids, cysteine to phenylalanine. The only DNA kept is the CDR3, 45 bases in frame from the first base.